Listed below are T cell receptor beta chains from one sample, sequenced in a study of CD8+CD57+ T cells in acquired aplastic anemia. TCRdb used MiXCR to reprocess the reads, holding one entry per CDR3 protein. The table includes some 410,000 distinct CDR3 sequences, 65% to 80% detected once. The sequenced material came from sorted CD4+, CD8+, or CD8+CD57+ T cells (not recorded which) from PBMCs. The receptor source for this set is a human donor in good health, serving as a control. CDR3s include the opening cysteine and the closing phenylalanine or tryptophan. D genes are given only for firm matches. Clone size is given for some rows only: seen once, a few or many times, or a class if the clone is expanded.

cdr3_aa cdr3_nt j_call d_call v_call clone_size
CASTLGQRGQPQHF TGTGCCAGCACTTTGGGCCAGAGGGGTCAGCCCCAGCATTTT TRBJ1-5 - TRBV12-3/TRBV12-4 -
CASSMGTSGLHTQYF TGTGCCAGTAGTATGGGGACTAGCGGGTTGCATACGCAGTATTTT TRBJ2-3 TRBD2 TRBV19 -
CSARDLGLNYGYTF TGCAGTGCTAGAGATCTAGGGCTTAACTATGGCTACACCTTC TRBJ1-2 - TRBV20-1 many
CASSSDSLGTDTQYF TGTGCCAGCAGCTCGGACAGCCTTGGCACAGATACGCAGTATTTT TRBJ2-3 - TRBV11-3 many
CASHLAGGQSSGNTIYF TGTGCCAGCCATCTAGCGGGGGGGCAGAGCTCTGGAAACACCATATATTTT TRBJ1-3 - TRBV2 -
CASSVDRNYGYTF TGTGCCAGCAGCGTAGACAGAAACTATGGCTACACCTTC TRBJ1-2 - TRBV9 many
CAGGLWSSGDYGYTF TGTGCCGGTGGTTTATGGTCTTCAGGGGACTATGGCTACACCTTC TRBJ1-2 - TRBV6-5 -
CASSLGEGLGELFF TGTGCCAGCAGCTTGGGGGAGGGGTTGGGGGAGCTGTTTTTT TRBJ2-2 TRBD2 TRBV5-8 many
CASSPDFASYYGYTF TGTGCCAGCAGTCCTGACTTCGCCTCCTACTATGGCTACACCTTC TRBJ1-2 - TRBV12-3/TRBV12-4 -
CASSSSTNEKLFF TGTGCCAGCAGTTCATCAACTAATGAAAAACTGTTTTTT TRBJ1-4 - TRBV7-2 many
CSAPGTIQETQYF TGCAGTGCTCCCGGGACTATCCAAGAGACCCAGTACTTC TRBJ2-5 TRBD2 TRBV20-1 many
CASSLRGGPYF TGTGCCAGCAGCTTAAGGGGGGGGCCGTATTTT TRBJ2-3 - TRBV7-8 -
CASRVLGRGDNTEAFF TGTGCCAGCAGGGTTCTTGGCAGGGGGGATAACACTGAAGCTTTCTTT TRBJ1-1 TRBD1 TRBV6-6 many
CASSLGGADEQYF TGTGCCAGCAGCTTGGGGGGGGCTGACGAGCAGTACTTC TRBJ2-7 - TRBV5-4 -
CASSKQGADPQYF TGCGCCAGCAGTAAACAGGGCGCAGATCCGCAGTATTTT TRBJ2-3 - TRBV10-1 -